This paragraph reports one T cell receptor (beta chain). Antigen specificity is unknown. This CDR3 is 15 amino acids long. From germline, CDR1 is MNHEY and CDR2 SVGAGI. Trimming removed 6 bases from V and 6 bases from J, with 15 bases in between. In nominal health when sampled, donors likely had unrecorded immune exposures nonetheless. This specimen belongs to a study of cytomegalovirus exposure and HLA in healthy donors. Turning to the study itself: Caucasian-associated ancestry cluster membership applied to around 80% of over 350 genotyped donors.

The PCR contained 60 Vbeta and 13 Jbeta primers. Only in-frame clones appear in the TCRdb table, and some are missing; sequencing was by immunoSEQ multiplex PCR. The profile covers about 160,000 clones, with roughly 84% appearing a single time and under 1.1% taken by the ten largest. Study findings and constraints: There were a few CMV-associated chains whose specificity for CMV antigens was confirmed in vitro.

The rearrangement uses TRBV6-5 and TRBJ1-6, with D possibly matching TRBD1 (5 bases). The sample consisted of PBMCs. This TCR was recovered from a young man in good health and CMV-seronegative. CDR3 amino acids: CASSNAGGANSPLHF. The CDR3, as DNA: TGTGCCAGCAGCAACGCGGGGGGTGCTAATTCACCCCTCCACTTT.